Presented here are 20 T cell receptor beta chains from one specimen sequenced in a study of T cells in Graves' hyperthyroidism and ophthalmopathy (dated by TCRdb to about 2019). Library method: multiplex PCR. For sequencing, an Illumina HiSeq 2000 was employed. The TCR beta CDR3 regions were amplified from the RNA transcripts. The first round of RT-PCR for the TCR CDR3 was performed with the HTBI primer set and the Qiagen OneStep RT-PCR kit. The public reads were reprocessed in TCRdb via fastp at Q25 and MiXCR, keeping in-frame beta chains. Merged by CDR3 protein, the rows form single entries marked with the most common genes and DNA. Recorded for this sample are more than 350,000 distinct CDR3 sequences; 17% of them occurred a single time. The ten largest clones take up around a third of the sample. Sequencing was performed on blood. The receptors were gathered from a woman aged 25-40 years with Graves' hyperthyroidism that later progressed to Graves' ophthalmopathy.

This clonotype has ten or more counts. This chain links TRBV20-1 with TRBJ2-5, with D hard to call. Trimming left V 1 base short and J 4 bases short, with 4 bases between. CDR1 DFQATT and CDR2 SNEGSKA come from the germline V gene (reference sequence). The CDR3 totals 11 residues. This CDR3 is CSARVRETQYF. The CDR3 DNA is TGCAGTGCTAGAGTCAGAGAGACCCAGTACTTC.

This clonotype was seen repeatedly, ten times or more. This chain connects TRBV12-3 or TRBV12-4 to TRBJ2-2; 7 bases align to TRBD1. J was trimmed by 0 bases and V by 6 bases; bases with no gene match: 4. The CDR3 covers 15 residues. Here the CDR3 reads CASSPGTANTGELFF. The DNA for the CDR3 is TGTGCCAGCAGCCCCGGGACAGCGAACACCGGGGAGCTGTTTTTT.

As concerns this clonotype: A clone one base away is much larger, so this may be a read error. The chain joins TRBV28 to TRBJ2-1; 7 nucleotides agree with TRBD1. The V segment lost 9 bases and the J segment 6 bases; nucleotides outside the gene matches: 11. This CDR3 contains 14 residues. In germline, CDR1 is MDHEN, CDR2 SYDVKM. The CDR3 nucleotides read TGTGCCAGTAATCCGGGACAGAGATGCAATGAGCAGTTCTTC. Its protein is CASNPGQRCNEQFF.

In its sample, this clonotype was seen many times. The rearrangement joins TRBV2 to TRBJ1-3; D unresolved. CDR3 length equals 15 residues. V shed 3 bases and J shed 0 bases, with 9 bases lying between them. Germline V lookup: CDR1 SNHLY, CDR2 FYNNEI. The CDR3 here is CASSESRSSGNTIYF. The CDR3 DNA sequence: TGTGCCAGCAGTGAGTCGAGGAGCTCTGGAAACACCATATATTTT.

The chain recombines TRBV19 with TRBJ2-1, with D unclear. V shed 5 bases and J shed 6 bases, with 17 bases lying between them. The V gene's germline CDR1 is LNHDA and CDR2 SQIVND (reference sequence). CDR3 length equals 15 residues. The CDR3 loop reads CASSRTGQVGNEQFF. The CDR3 nucleotides read TGTGCCAGTAGTCGAACCGGGCAGGTGGGCAATGAGCAGTTCTTC.

The chain combines TRBV5-1 with TRBJ2-1, with 7 nucleotides matching TRBD1. This CDR3 is built from 14 residues. Germline lookup yields CDR1 SGHRS and CDR2 YFSETQ. Trimming cost V 4 bases and J 9 bases; bases outside gene matches: 10. The CDR3 bases are TGCGCCAGCAGCATGGGGACAGCCAGGGGTGAGCAGTTCTTC. Translating gives CASSMGTARGEQFF.

This clonotype was found many times. The gene calls are TRBV11-2 and TRBJ2-5; 11 bases match TRBD2. The V segment lost 5 bases and the J segment 2 bases; nucleotides outside the gene matches: 10. Germline V gives CDR1 SGHAT, CDR2 FQNNGV. The length of the CDR3 is 17 residues. CDR3 sequence: CASSTTSGGNIQETQYF. CDR3 sequence (DNA): TGTGCCAGCAGCACTACTAGCGGGGGAAATATACAAGAGACCCAGTACTTC.

This clonotype was found many times. The V gene is TRBV10-2, the J gene TRBJ1-1; D is unresolved. The CDR3 consists of 13 residues. Germline V lookup: CDR1 WSHSY, CDR2 SAAADI. V lost 3 bases and J 5 bases, leaving 10 bases between the germline ends. CDR3 in amino acids: CASSDTGRTEAFF. The CDR3 nucleotides are TGCGCCAGCAGTGATACGGGGAGAACTGAAGCTTTCTTT.

In its sample, this clonotype was seen many times. The CDR3 DNA reads TGTGCTAGTGGTTTGGGGGGACAAAACCTAGGGGGCGAGCAGTTCTTC. As protein: CASGLGGQNLGGEQFF. This chain uses TRBV12-5 with TRBJ2-1; 7 bases match TRBD1. Germline V gene sequence: CDR1 LGHNT, CDR2 FRNRAP. The CDR3 runs 16 residues. V dropped 1 base and J dropped 10; count of bases not matched to a gene: 13. Supplemented by reference TRBV12-5 and TRBJ2-1, the full variable domain reads DARVTQTPRHKVTEMGQEVTMRCQPILGHNTVFWYRQTMMQGLELLAYFRNRAPLDDSGMPKDRFSAEMPDATLATLKIQPSEPRDSAVYFCASGLGGQNLGGEQFFGPGTRLTVL.

This clonotype was seen at least ten times. Here the CDR3 reads CASRGTSGRDANEQFF. In DNA, the CDR3 is TGCGCCAGCAGAGGGACTAGCGGGAGGGATGCGAATGAGCAGTTCTTC. The chain employs TRBV10-2 and TRBJ2-1, with TRBD2 matching over 16 bases. V lost 6 bases to trimming and J lost 7 bases; unmatched junction nucleotides: 6. This CDR3 has 16 residues. CDR1 and CDR2 from the germline V gene are WSHSY and SAAADI.

This clonotype was detected ten times or more. The rearrangement links TRBV12-3 or TRBV12-4 to TRBJ2-2; perhaps TRBD1 as D (6 bases). The V end lost 6 bases, the J end lost 0 bases, and 8 bases lay between the germline ends. The CDR3 contains 14 residues. The CDR3 region has the DNA TGTGCCAGCAGGCGGACAGCGAACACCGGGGAGCTGTTTTTT. Its translation: CASRRTANTGELFF.

This clonotype was picked up many times. The chain couples TRBV28 to TRBJ1-6, with D hard to call. Germline assignment: CDR1 MDHEN and CDR2 SYDVKM. The CDR3 is 12 residues long. The V end lost 4 bases, the J end lost 6 bases, and 4 bases lay between the germline ends. CDR3: CASSWGNSPLHF. The CDR3 nucleotides read TGTGCCAGCAGTTGGGGTAATTCACCCCTCCACTTT.

Many counts were recorded for this clonotype. V usage is TRBV28 and J usage is TRBJ2-7, with 7 bases fitting TRBD2. This CDR3 is built from 12 residues. Per germline, CDR1 MDHEN and CDR2 SYDVKM. V was pared by 5 bases and J by 4 bases, with 2 bases of the junction left unmatched. CDR3: CASSTGGYEQYF. CDR3 nucleotides: TGTGCCAGCAGTACCGGGGGGTACGAGCAGTACTTC.

This clonotype was observed many times. This rearrangement joins TRBV2 to TRBJ2-5; 12 bases agree with TRBD1. CDR1 SNHLY and CDR2 FYNNEI come from the germline V gene. J lost 9 bases, V lost 8 bases, and 13 bases had no gene match. The CDR3 loop spans 15 amino acids. CDR3 in amino acids: CASPGTGGSERAQYF. Written as DNA, the CDR3 is TGTGCCAGCCCGGGGACAGGGGGCTCTGAGAGAGCCCAGTACTTC.

This clonotype came up many times. The chain's CDR3 is CASSREGQETQYF. In nucleotides, the CDR3 is TGTGCCAGCAGCCGGGAGGGACAAGAGACCCAGTACTTC. V gene TRBV3-1 combines with J gene TRBJ2-5; 7 positions match TRBD2. Per the germline V gene, CDR1 is LGHDT and CDR2 is YNNKEL (reference sequence). This CDR3 region has 13 residues. Unmatched junction bases numbered 1, after V lost 4 bases and J lost 2 bases.

Many counts were recorded for this clonotype. The chain uses TRBV10-3 and TRBJ1-1; D perhaps matches TRBD1 (5 bases). The ends were cut back, 7 bases at V and 2 bases at J, with 11 bases in the middle. Germline V gene data show CDR1 as ENHRY and CDR2 as SYGVKD. The CDR3 consists of 13 residues. CDR3 coding DNA: TGTGCCATCACAAGGGGTGGAAACACTGAAGCTTTCTTT. Amino acid sequence: CAITRGGNTEAFF.

This clonotype was counted many times. V gene TRBV9 combines with J gene TRBJ2-1; TRBD2 is a possible D gene (6 bases). V was pared by 4 bases and J by 1 base, with 12 bases between. The CDR3 length is 15 residues. Germline CDR1 and CDR2: SGDLS and YYNGEE. The CDR3 DNA reads TGTGCCAGCAGCTCATCGGGGACTTCCTACAATGAGCAGTTCTTC. Protein product: CASSSSGTSYNEQFF.

This clonotype was recorded many times. CDR3 DNA sequence: TGTGCCAGCAGCTTAGAGGTTACTTACCGCCCGGGCACTGAAGCTTTCTTT. Translating gives CASSLEVTYRPGTEAFF. The V gene is TRBV11-2, the J gene TRBJ1-1; D call uncertain. The CDR3 has 17 amino acids. The V end lost 0 bases, the J end lost 4 bases, and 18 bases lay between the germline ends. Germline CDR1 and CDR2: SGHAT and FQNNGV.

This clonotype has ten or more counts. The genes are TRBV12-3 or TRBV12-4 and TRBJ2-5, with D perhaps matching TRBD1 or TRBD2 (5 bases each). The ends were cut back, 3 bases at V and 4 bases at J, with 12 bases in the middle. The CDR3 contains 14 residues. The CDR3 loop reads CASSLPGRRETQYF. The CDR3 bases are TGTGCCAGCAGTTTGCCAGGGAGACGAGAGACCCAGTACTTC.

The V and J genes are TRBV4-1 and TRBJ1-2; no definite D call. Germline V gene data show CDR1 as MGHRA and CDR2 as YSYEKL. The CDR3 has 16 residues. V lost 1 base, J lost 7 bases, and 19 bases lay in between. The DNA of the CDR3 is TGCGCCAGCAGCCAAGGGAAAGGGAGGGTCGCAGGTGGCTACACCTTC. Protein sequence: CASSQGKGRVAGGYTF.